Following are 15 T cell receptor beta chains from one sample sequenced in a study of blood T cells in healthy people across ages. Through a sample-barcoded 5' primer and a J-beta primer mix, a second PCR was run for roughly 7 to 11 cycles. TCRdb redid the calling of the 5' RACE reads with MiXCR, one entry per CDR3 protein. The table shows 1.2 million to 1.5 million distinct CDR3 sequences, with roughly 64% occurring only once. Sequenced: blood. All receptors come from a man between 18 and 35 years old in good health.

The rearrangement links TRBV20-1 to TRBJ1-2; 7 bases agree with TRBD1. In germline, CDR1 is DFQATT, CDR2 SNEGSKA (reference sequence). The CDR3 has 16 residues. V shed 3 bases and J 5 bases; nucleotides not matched to a gene: 15. CDR3 sequence (DNA): TGCAGTGCTAGCCGAGGGGGCGCATCGTTCAGTTATGGCTACACCTTC. This sequence encodes CSASRGGASFSYGYTF.

This clonotype was seen a handful of times. The chain combines TRBV10-3 with TRBJ1-2, with no clear D. The V end lost 5 bases, the J end lost 1 base, and 14 bases lay between the germline ends. CDR1 and CDR2 from the germline V gene are ENHRY and SYGVKD. This CDR3 contains 15 residues. The CDR3: CAISIGIEVNYGYTF. The CDR3 DNA reads as TGTGCCATCAGTATCGGGATAGAGGTTAACTATGGCTACACCTTC.

This sequence joins TRBV10-3 and TRBJ1-2; D gene uncertain. Trimming removed 10 bases from V and 5 bases from J, with 14 bases in between. Germline lookup yields CDR1 ENHRY and CDR2 SYGVKD. The CDR3 loop spans 12 amino acids. CDR3 sequence: CATSEGAYGYTF. Written as DNA, the CDR3 is TGTGCCACGTCCGAAGGAGCTTATGGCTACACCTTC.

The V and J genes are TRBV4-1 and TRBJ1-6, with 8 positions matching TRBD1. The CDR3 runs to 16 residues. Germline V gene lookup returns CDR1 MGHRA and CDR2 YSYEKL. V lost 2 bases and J lost 7; bases outside the gene matches: 7. CDR3: CASSQSDRVRNSPLHF. Here the CDR3 DNA reads TGCGCCAGCAGCCAATCGGACAGGGTTAGGAATTCACCCCTCCACTTT.

This sequence joins TRBV6-6 and TRBJ1-6, with D perhaps TRBD1 (5 bases). Germline-derived CDR1 and CDR2 are MNHNY and SVGAGI (reference sequence). The CDR3 loop spans 14 amino acids. V lost 3 bases to trimming and J lost 8 bases, with 11 bases between them. CDR3 sequence: CASSYGGKDSPLHF. CDR3 DNA sequence: TGTGCCAGCAGTTATGGGGGTAAAGATTCACCCCTCCACTTT.

The chain is built from TRBV7-2 and TRBJ1-2; a weak D match, TRBD1 (5 bases). V lost 8 bases and J lost 3, with 19 bases in between. Germline V CDR1 and CDR2: SGHTA, FQGNSA. The CDR3 consists of 15 residues. The CDR3 nucleotides are TGTGCCAGCCGAGGTGCCCAAACAGGATACTATGGCTACACCTTC. Translated: CASRGAQTGYYGYTF.

The chain carries TRBV6-1 and TRBJ2-5, with 10 bases that match TRBD2. This CDR3 is built from 18 residues. Germline loops: CDR1 MNHNS, CDR2 SASEGT. Trimming removed 6 bases from V and 2 bases from J; junction bases left unmatched: 15. CDR3 nucleotides: TGTGCCAGCAGACCCGGTTTGTGGGCTAGCGGGGGTCAAGAGACCCAGTACTTC. Translating it yields CASRPGLWASGGQETQYF.

The chain employs TRBV20-1 and TRBJ1-2; TRBD1 might be the D (6 bases). The CDR3 consists of 13 residues. CDR1 is DFQATT, CDR2 SNEGSKA, per germline (reference sequence). CDR3 in amino acids: CSAFRGGAFCYTF. The CDR3 DNA follows: TGCAGCGCTTTCCGTGGGGGGGCGTTTTGCTACACCTTC.

Comments on this clonotype: A much larger clone lies one base from this, so it may be a read error. The V and J genes are TRBV6-5 and TRBJ2-1, with 8 bases aligning to TRBD1. The germline V gene encodes CDR1 MNHEY and CDR2 SVGAGI. This CDR3 has 12 amino acids. CDR3 DNA sequence: TGTGCCGGCAGACAGGGGTACAATGAGCAGTTCTTC. It translates to CAGRQGYNEQFF.

The sample holds a few counts of this clonotype. This chain connects TRBV6-5 to TRBJ2-5; D might be TRBD1 or TRBD2, each matching 5 bases. The germline gives CDR1 MNHEY, CDR2 SVGAGI. Trimming took off 5 bases at V and 4 bases at J, with 17 bases between the two ends. There are 15 residues in the CDR3. The CDR3, as DNA: TGTGCCAGCAGTAGGGTTCAGAGGGGTTTAGAGACCCAGTACTTC. It codes for CASSRVQRGLETQYF.

The CDR3 DNA reads TGCAGCGGGGGGACAGGGGACGGTCAGCCCCAGCATTTT. Protein: CSGGTGDGQPQHF. The J gene is TRBJ1-5, the V gene TRBV29-1, with TRBD1 identical over 10 bases. CDR3 length: 13 residues. Germline CDR1 SQVTM, CDR2 ANQGSEA. Unmatched junction bases numbered 6, after V lost 7 bases and J lost 6 bases.

V and J are TRBV20-1 and TRBJ2-1, with 10 nucleotides matching TRBD2. Germline trimming cut 4 bases from V and 3 bases from J; bases unmatched to any gene: 6. Germline CDR1 and CDR2: DFQATT and SNEGSKA (reference sequence). The CDR3 sequence is 15 residues long. The CDR3 sequence: CSAKGGTSVYNEQFF. The CDR3, as DNA: TGCAGTGCTAAAGGAGGGACTAGCGTCTACAATGAGCAGTTCTTC.

CDR3: CASSQRGGALETQYF. The DNA of the CDR3 is TGTGCCAGCAGCCAACGCGGGGGGGCCTTAGAGACCCAGTACTTC. The chain recombines TRBV4-2 with TRBJ2-5; TRBD2 matches 9 bases. Trimming took 2 bases from V and 4 from J; bases not matched to a gene: 5. The V gene's germline CDR1 is LGHNA and CDR2 YNFKEQ. This CDR3 contains 15 residues.

This clonotype was detected only a few times. CDR3 amino acids: CASSQARVGTGTYNEQFF. The CDR3 bases are TGCGCCAGCAGCCAAGCGCGAGTCGGGACAGGGACCTACAATGAGCAGTTCTTC. The gene calls are TRBV4-1 and TRBJ2-1; the match to TRBD1 covers 9 bases. Per the germline V gene, CDR1 is MGHRA and CDR2 is YSYEKL. The CDR3 spans 18 residues. Germline trimming cut 1 base from V and 2 bases from J; bases unmatched to any gene: 9.

The chain's CDR3 is CASSRGRRGANTDTQYF. The CDR3 coding sequence is TGCGCCAGCAGCAGGGGCCGGCGGGGGGCCAACACAGATACGCAGTATTTT. J is TRBJ2-3 and V is TRBV4-3, with 8 bases fitting TRBD2. Trimming took 5 bases from V and 2 from J; bases not matched to a gene: 12. The length of the CDR3 is 17 residues. The V gene's germline CDR1 is LGHNA and CDR2 YSLEER.